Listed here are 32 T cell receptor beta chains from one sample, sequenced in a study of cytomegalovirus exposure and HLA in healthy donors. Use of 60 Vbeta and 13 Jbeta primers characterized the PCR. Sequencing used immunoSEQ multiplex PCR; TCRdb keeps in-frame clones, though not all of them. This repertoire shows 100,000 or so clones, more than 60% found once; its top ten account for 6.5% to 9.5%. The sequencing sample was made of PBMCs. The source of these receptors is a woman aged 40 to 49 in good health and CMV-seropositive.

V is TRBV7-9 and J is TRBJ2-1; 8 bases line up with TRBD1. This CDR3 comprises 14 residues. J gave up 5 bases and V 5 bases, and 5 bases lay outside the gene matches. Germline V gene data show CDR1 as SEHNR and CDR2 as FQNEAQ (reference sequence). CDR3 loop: CASSPWTGNNEQFF. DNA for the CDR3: TGTGCCAGCAGCCCGTGGACAGGGAACAATGAGCAGTTCTTC.

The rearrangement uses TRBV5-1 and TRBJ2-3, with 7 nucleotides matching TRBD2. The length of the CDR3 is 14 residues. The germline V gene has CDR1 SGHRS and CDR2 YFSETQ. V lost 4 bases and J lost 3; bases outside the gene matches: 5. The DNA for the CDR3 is TGCGCCAGCAGCCGGGGGGAGCGAACAGATACGCAGTATTTT. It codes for CASSRGERTDTQYF.

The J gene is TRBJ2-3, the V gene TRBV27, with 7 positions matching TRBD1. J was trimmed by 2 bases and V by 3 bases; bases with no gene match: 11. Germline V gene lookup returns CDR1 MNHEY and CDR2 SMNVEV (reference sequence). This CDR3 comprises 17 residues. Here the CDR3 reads CASSFFRDREFTDTQYF. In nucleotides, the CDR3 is TGTGCCAGCAGTTTTTTCCGGGACAGAGAATTCACAGATACGCAGTATTTT.

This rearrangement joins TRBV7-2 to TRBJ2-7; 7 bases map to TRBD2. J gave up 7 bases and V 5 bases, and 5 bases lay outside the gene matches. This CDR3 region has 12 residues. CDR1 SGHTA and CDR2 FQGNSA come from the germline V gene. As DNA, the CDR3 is TGTGCCAGCAGCCCGATGGGGGGGGAGCAGTACTTC. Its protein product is CASSPMGGEQYF.

This CDR3 is CASSCCQVTYEQYF. In DNA form, the CDR3 reads TGTGCCAGTAGTTGTTGCCAGGTAACCTACGAGCAGTACTTC. The chain is built from TRBV19 and TRBJ2-5, with D hard to call. The J call may be mistaken, given a closer DNA end match to TRBJ2-7. This CDR3 region has 14 residues. Germline loops: CDR1 LNHDA, CDR2 SQIVND (reference sequence).

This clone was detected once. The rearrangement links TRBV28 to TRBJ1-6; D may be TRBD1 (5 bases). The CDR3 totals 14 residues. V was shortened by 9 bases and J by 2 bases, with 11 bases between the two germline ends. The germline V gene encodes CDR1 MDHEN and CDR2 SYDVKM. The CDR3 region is CASNRLAYNSPLHF. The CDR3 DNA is TGTGCCAGTAACAGGTTGGCCTATAATTCACCCCTCCACTTT.

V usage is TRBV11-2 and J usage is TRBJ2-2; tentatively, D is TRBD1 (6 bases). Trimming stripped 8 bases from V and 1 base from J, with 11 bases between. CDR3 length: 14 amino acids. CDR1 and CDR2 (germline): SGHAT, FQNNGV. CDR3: CASPGTKNTGELFF. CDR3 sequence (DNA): TGTGCCAGCCCCGGGACAAAGAACACCGGGGAGCTGTTTTTT.

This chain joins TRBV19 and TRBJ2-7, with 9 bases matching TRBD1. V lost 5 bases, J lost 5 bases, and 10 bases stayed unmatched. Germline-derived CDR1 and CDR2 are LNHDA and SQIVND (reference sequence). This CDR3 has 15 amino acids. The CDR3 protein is CASSASGQGHHEQYF. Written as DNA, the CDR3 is TGTGCCAGTAGTGCATCGGGACAGGGTCACCACGAGCAGTACTTC.

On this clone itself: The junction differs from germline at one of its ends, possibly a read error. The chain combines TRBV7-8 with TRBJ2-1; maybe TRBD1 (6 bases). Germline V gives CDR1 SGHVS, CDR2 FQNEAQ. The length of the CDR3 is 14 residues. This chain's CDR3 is CASSHGPPAFHRVF. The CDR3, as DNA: TGTGCCAGCAGCCACGGCCCCCCCGCCTTCCACAGGGTCTTC.

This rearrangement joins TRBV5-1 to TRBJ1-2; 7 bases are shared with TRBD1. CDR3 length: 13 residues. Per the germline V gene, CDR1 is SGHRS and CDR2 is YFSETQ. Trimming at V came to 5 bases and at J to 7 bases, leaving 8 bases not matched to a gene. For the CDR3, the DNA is TGCGCCAGCAGTTTGCAGGGGGTATCTGGCTACACCTTC. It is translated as CASSLQGVSGYTF. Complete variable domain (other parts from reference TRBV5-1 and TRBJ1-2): KAGVTQTPRYLIKTRGQQVTLSCSPISGHRSVSWYQQTPGQGLQFLFEYFSETQRNKGNFPGRFSGRQFSNSRSEMNVSTLELGDSALYLCASSLQGVSGYTFGSGTRLTVV.

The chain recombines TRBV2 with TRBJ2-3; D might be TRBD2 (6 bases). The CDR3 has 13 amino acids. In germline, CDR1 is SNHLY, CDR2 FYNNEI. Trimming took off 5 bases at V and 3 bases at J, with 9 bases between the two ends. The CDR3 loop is CASSPGTTDTQYF. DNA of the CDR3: TGTGCCAGCAGTCCAGGGACTACAGATACGCAGTATTTT.

CDR3 coding DNA: TGTGCCAGCAGTTCCCCGATCGGACAGGACGCCTATGGCTACACCTTC. Protein product: CASSSPIGQDAYGYTF. The chain links TRBV28 to TRBJ1-2, with 7 bases matching TRBD1. This CDR3 contains 16 residues. Germline-derived CDR1 and CDR2 are MDHEN and SYDVKM. The V segment lost 4 bases and the J segment 4 bases; nucleotides outside the gene matches: 12.

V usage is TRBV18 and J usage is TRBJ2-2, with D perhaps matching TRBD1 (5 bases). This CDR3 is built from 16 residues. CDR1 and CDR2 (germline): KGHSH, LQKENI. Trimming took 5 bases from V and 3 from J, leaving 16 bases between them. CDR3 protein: CASSTGLQVYTGELFF. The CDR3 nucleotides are TGTGCCAGCTCAACCGGCCTACAGGTGTACACCGGGGAGCTGTTTTTT.

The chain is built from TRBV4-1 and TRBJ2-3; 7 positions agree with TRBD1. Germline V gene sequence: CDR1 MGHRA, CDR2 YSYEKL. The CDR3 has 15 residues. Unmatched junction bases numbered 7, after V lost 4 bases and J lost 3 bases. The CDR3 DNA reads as TGCGCCAGCAGCCGCCGACAGGGTGGGACAGATACGCAGTATTTT. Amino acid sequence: CASSRRQGGTDTQYF.

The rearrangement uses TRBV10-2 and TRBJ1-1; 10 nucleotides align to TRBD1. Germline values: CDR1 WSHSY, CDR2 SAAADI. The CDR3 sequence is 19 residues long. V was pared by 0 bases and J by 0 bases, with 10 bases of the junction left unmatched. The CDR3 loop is CASSESKWDRGPLNTEAFF. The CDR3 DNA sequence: TGCGCCAGCAGTGAGTCGAAGTGGGACAGGGGCCCTTTGAACACTGAAGCTTTCTTT.

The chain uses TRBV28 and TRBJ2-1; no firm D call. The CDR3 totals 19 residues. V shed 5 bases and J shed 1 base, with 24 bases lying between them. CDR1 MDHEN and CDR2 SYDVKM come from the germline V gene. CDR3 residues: CASSPTPVGAFVSYNEQFF. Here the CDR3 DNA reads TGTGCCAGCAGTCCAACGCCTGTAGGAGCATTCGTATCCTACAATGAGCAGTTCTTC.

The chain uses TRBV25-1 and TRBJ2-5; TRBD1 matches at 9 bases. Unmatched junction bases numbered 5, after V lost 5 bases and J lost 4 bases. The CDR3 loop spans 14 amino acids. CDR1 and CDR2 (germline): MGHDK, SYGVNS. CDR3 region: CASSNRDRVETQYF. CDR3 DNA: TGTGCCAGCAGTAACCGGGACAGGGTAGAGACCCAGTACTTC.

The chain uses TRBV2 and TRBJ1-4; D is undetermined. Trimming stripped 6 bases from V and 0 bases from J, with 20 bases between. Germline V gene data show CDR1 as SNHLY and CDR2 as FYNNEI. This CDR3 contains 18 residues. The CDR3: CASRDPYERRATNEKLFF. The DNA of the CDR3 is TGTGCCAGCAGAGACCCTTATGAGCGAAGAGCAACTAATGAAAAACTGTTTTTT.

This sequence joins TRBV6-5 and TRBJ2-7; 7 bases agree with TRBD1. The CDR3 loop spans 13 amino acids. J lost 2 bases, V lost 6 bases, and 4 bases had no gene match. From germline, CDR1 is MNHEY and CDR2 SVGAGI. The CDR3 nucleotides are TGTGCCAGCAGCCGGGACAGTCCCTACGAGCAGTACTTC. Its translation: CASSRDSPYEQYF.

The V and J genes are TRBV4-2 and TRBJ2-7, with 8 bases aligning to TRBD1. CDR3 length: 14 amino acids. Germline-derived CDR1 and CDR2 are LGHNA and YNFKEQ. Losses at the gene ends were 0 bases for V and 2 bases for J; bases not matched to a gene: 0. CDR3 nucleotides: TGTGCCAGCAGCCAAGAGGACAGGGCCTACGAGCAGTACTTC. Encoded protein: CASSQEDRAYEQYF.

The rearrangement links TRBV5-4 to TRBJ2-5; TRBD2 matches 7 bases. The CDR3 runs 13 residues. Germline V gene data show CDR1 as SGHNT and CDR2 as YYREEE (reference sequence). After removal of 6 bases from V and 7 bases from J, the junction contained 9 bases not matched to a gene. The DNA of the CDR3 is TGTGCCAGCACCTCGCGGGAGCGAGGGACCCAGTACTTC. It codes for CASTSRERGTQYF.

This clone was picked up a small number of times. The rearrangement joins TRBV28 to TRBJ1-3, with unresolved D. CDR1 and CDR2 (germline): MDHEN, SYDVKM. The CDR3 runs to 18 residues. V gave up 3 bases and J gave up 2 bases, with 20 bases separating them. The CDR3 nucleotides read TGTGCCAGCAGTTTGATAAATAGTCCTTTACCACCTGGAAACACCATATATTTT. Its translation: CASSLINSPLPPGNTIYF.

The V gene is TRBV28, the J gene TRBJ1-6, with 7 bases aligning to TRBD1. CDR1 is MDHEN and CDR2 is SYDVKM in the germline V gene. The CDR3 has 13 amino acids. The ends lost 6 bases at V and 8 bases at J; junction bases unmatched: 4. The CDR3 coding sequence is TGTGCCAGCAGAGGGGACAGTCATTCACCCCTCCACTTT. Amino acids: CASRGDSHSPLHF.

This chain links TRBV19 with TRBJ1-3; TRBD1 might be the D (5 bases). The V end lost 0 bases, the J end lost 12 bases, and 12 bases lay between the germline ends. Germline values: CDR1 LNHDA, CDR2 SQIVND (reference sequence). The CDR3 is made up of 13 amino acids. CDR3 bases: TGTGCCAGTAGTATAGACCCGGACATTGGCATATATTTT. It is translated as CASSIDPDIGIYF.

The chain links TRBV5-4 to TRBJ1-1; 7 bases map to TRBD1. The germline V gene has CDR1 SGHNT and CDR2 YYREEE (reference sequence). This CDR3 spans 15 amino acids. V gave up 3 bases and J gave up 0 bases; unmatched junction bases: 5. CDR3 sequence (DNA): TGTGCCAGCAGCTGGGACAGTCTAATGAACACTGAAGCTTTCTTT. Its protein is CASSWDSLMNTEAFF.

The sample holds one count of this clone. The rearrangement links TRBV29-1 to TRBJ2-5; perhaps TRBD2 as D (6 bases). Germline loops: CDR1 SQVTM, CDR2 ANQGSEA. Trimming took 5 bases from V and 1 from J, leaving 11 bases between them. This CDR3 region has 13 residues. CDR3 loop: CSVSGTLQETQYF. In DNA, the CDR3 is TGCAGCGTTTCCGGGACTCTCCAAGAGACCCAGTACTTC.

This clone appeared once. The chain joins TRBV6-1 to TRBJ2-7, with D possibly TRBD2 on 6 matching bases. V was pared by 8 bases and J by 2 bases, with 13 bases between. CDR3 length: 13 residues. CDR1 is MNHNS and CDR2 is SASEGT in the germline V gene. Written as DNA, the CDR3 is TGTGCCAGCCGGGACGGGAGAACCTACGAGCAGTACTTC. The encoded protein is CASRDGRTYEQYF.

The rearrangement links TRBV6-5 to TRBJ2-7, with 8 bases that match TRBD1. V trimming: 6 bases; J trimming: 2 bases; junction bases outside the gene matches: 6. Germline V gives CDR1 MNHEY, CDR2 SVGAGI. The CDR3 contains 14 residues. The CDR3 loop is CASSQQGEAYEQYF. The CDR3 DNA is TGTGCCAGCAGCCAACAGGGGGAAGCCTACGAGCAGTACTTC.

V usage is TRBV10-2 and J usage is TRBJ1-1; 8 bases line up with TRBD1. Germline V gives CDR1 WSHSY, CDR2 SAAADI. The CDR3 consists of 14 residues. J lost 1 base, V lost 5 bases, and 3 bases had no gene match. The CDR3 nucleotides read TGCGCCAGCAGTAGTCAGGGGGCGAACACTGAAGCTTTCTTT. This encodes CASSSQGANTEAFF.

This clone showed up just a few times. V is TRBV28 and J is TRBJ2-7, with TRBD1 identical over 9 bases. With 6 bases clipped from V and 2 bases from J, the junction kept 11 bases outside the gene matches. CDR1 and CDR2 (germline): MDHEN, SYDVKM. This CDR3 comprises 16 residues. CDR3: CASSPALGQGTYEQYF. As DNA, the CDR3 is TGTGCCAGCAGCCCCGCGCTGGGACAGGGAACCTACGAGCAGTACTTC.

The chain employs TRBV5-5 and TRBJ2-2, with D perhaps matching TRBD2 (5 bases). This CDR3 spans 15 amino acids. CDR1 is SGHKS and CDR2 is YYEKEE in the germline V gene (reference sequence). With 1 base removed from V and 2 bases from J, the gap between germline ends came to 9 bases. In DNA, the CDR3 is TGTGCCAGCAGCTTGTTAGGAGGAAACACCGGGGAGCTGTTTTTT. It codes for CASSLLGGNTGELFF.

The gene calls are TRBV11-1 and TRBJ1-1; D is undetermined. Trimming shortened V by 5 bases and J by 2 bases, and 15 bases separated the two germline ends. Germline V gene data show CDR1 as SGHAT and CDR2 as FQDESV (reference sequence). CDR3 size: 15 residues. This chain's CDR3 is CASSLQRWVNTEAFF. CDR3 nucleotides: TGTGCCAGCAGCCTACAGCGGTGGGTCAACACTGAAGCTTTCTTT. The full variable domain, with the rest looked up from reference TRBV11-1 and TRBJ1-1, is EAEVAQSPRYKITEKSQAVAFWCDPISGHATLYWYRQILGQGPELLVQFQDESVVDDSQLPKDRFSAERLKGVDSTLKIQPAELGDSAMYLCASSLQRWVNTEAFFGQGTRLTVV.